This T cell receptor beta chain was observed in a study of blood T cells in healthy people across ages. This CDR3 has 18 amino acids. Germline V gives CDR1 LNHDA, CDR2 SQIVND (reference sequence). It was with a sample-barcoded 5' primer and a J-beta primer mix that a second PCR of roughly 7 to 12 cycles was run. TCRdb itself ran the 5' RACE reads through MiXCR, one entry per CDR3 protein. The sample includes approximately 1,700,000 distinct CDR3 sequences, roughly two fifths of them seen just once. For this clonotype: The junction departs from germline at one end; a sequencing error may be responsible.

It was approximately 10 milliliters of peripheral blood that were drawn from each donor. This TCR was sampled from a human donor in good health. The V call is TRBV19, the J call TRBJ1-2; TRBD1 matches 9 bases. Material for sequencing was blood. CDR3 in DNA: TGTGCCAGTACCTTCTCGGGGACAGGGATTACAGCCAACTATGGCCACACCTTC. Its translation is CASTFSGTGITANYGHTF.